This T cell receptor beta chain originates from a study of CD8+CD57+ T cells in acquired aplastic anemia. The CDR3 has 14 residues. The V gene lost 8 bases and the J gene lost 13 bases, with 27 bases spanning the gap. In germline, CDR1 is SNHLY, CDR2 FYNNEI. CDR3 and TCR beta VDJ profiling relied on genomic DNA as the template. Each CDR3 protein gets one entry after TCRdb re-called the reads with MiXCR. This sample yields a few hundred thousand distinct CDR3 sequences, of which approximately 79% are seen a single time; 35% to 50% belongs to the top ten. Patients sequenced had flow cytometry evidence of CD8+CD57+ cell expansion.

Source material: sorted CD4+, CD8+, or CD8+CD57+ T cells (not recorded which) from PBMCs. The chain is built from TRBV2 and TRBJ2-7, with D perhaps being TRBD1 or TRBD2 (5 bases each). This clonotype was sampled from a human donor with aplastic anemia. The CDR3 DNA sequence: TGTGCCAGCGGCGAGGGGCAGGGTGTGGAGCAGTATTACTTC. Amino acids: CASGEGQGVEQYYF.